Listed here is a single TCR beta chain. The antigen is unknown. This entry belongs to a study of cytomegalovirus exposure and HLA in healthy donors. Study-wide context: Earlier findings included nearly 120 million unique TCR beta sequences obtained from 150 million to 200 million T cells. Researchers found that roughly 77% of 398 genotyped donors fell within the Caucasian-associated ancestry cluster.

Study-wide results and caveats: Common viral pathogens were later found to be apparently linked to several of the most significant clusters.

With 8 bases clipped from V and 5 bases from J, the junction kept 8 bases outside the gene matches. The CDR3 is made up of 14 amino acids. Germline CDR1 and CDR2: MNHNY and SVGAGI (reference sequence). Donors consisted of healthy bone marrow donors. PCR involved 60 Vbeta and 13 Jbeta primers. Sequencing used immunoSEQ multiplex PCR; TCRdb keeps in-frame clones, though not all of them. Of 150,000 or so clones listed, over 60% are singletons. The V gene is TRBV6-6, the J gene TRBJ1-1, with 10 bases identical to TRBD1. This clonotype was sampled from a man in his forties in good health and CMV-seropositive. The source material was PBMCs. CDR3 amino acids: CASYTGDRGTEAFF. The CDR3, as DNA: TGTGCCAGCTACACCGGGGACAGGGGTACTGAAGCTTTCTTT.